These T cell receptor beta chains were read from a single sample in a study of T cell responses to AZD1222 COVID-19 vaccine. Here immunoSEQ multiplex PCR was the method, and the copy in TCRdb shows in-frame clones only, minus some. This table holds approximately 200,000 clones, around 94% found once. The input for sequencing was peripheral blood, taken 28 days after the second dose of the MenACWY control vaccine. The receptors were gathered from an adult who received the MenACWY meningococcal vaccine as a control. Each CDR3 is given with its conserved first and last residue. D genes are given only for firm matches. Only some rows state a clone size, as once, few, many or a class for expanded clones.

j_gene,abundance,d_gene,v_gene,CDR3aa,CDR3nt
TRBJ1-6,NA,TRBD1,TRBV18,CASSPDRVNSPLHF,TGTGCCAGCTCCCCGGACAGGGTTAATTCACCCCTCCACTTT
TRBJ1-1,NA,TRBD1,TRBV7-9,CASSPGQGPDTEAFF,TGTGCCAGCAGCCCCGGACAGGGGCCCGACACTGAAGCTTTCTTT
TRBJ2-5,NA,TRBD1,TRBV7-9,CASSPRGGTNLLRETQYF,TGTGCCAGCAGCCCCAGAGGGGGCACAAACCTTCTCAGGGAGACCCAGTACTTC
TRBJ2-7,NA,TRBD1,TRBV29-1,CSVVGTGVRGSYEQYF,TGCAGCGTTGTGGGGACAGGGGTACGGGGCTCCTACGAGCAGTACTTC
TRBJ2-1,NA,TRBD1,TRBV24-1,CATSDPTGGSYNEQFF,TGTGCCACCAGTGATCCGACAGGGGGATCGTACAATGAGCAGTTCTTC
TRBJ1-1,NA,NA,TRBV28,CASTPLGGDTEAFF,TGTGCCAGCACCCCACTCGGGGGGGACACTGAAGCTTTCTTT
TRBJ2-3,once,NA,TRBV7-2,CASSLVGAGSDTQYF,TGTGCCAGCAGCTTGGTAGGGGCAGGTTCAGATACGCAGTATTTT
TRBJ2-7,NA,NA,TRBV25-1,CASSEYDSSYEQYF,TGTGCCAGCAGTGAATATGACAGCTCCTACGAGCAGTACTTC
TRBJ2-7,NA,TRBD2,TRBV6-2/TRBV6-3,CASSSTLGGGTYEQYF,TGTGCCAGCAGCTCAACGCTTGGCGGGGGGACCTACGAGCAGTACTTC
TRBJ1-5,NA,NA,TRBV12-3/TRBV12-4,CASSRTGNQPQHF,TGTGCCAGCAGCCGGACAGGCAATCAGCCCCAGCATTTT
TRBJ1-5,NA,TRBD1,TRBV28,CASRRDRGRQPQHF,TGTGCCAGCAGACGAGACAGGGGGCGTCAGCCCCAGCATTTT
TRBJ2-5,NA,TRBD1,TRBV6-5,CASSYSRRGLQETQYF,TGTGCCAGCAGTTACTCGCGCAGGGGGTTGCAAGAGACCCAGTACTTC
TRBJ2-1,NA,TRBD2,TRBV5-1,CASSLASGAYNEQFF,TGCGCCAGCAGCCTGGCTAGCGGTGCCTACAATGAGCAGTTCTTC
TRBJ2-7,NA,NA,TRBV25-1,CASTSDRAMQYF,TGTGCCAGCACCTCGGACAGAGCTATGCAGTACTTC
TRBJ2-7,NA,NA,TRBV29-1,CSVGIGGASYEQYF,TGCAGCGTGGGAATTGGGGGGGCGAGCTACGAGCAGTACTTC
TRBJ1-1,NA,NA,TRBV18,CASSLKQGRTEAFF,TGTGCCAGCTCATTAAAACAGGGTCGGACTGAAGCTTTCTTT
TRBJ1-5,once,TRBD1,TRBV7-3,CASSWDSVGPQHF,TGTGCCAGCAGCTGGGACAGCGTAGGGCCCCAGCATTTT
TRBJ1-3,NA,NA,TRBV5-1,CASSLDGRGSSGNTIYF,TGCGCCAGCAGCTTGGACGGCAGGGGAAGCTCTGGAAACACCATATATTTT
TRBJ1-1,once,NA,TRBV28,CASSFRSTEAFF,TGTGCCAGCAGTTTCAGGTCCACTGAAGCTTTCTTT
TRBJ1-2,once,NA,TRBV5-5,CASSLTRGNYGYTF,TGTGCCAGCAGCCTGACCAGGGGTAACTATGGCTACACCTTC
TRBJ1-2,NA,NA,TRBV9,CASSAGTEGTGGYTF,TGTGCCAGCAGCGCAGGGACGGAGGGCACAGGGGGCTACACCTTC
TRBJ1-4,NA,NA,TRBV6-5,CASRATGNEKLFF,TGTGCCAGCAGGGCAACAGGGAATGAAAAACTGTTTTTT
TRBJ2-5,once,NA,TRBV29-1,CSVVVLRGPQETQYF,TGCAGCGTTGTTGTCCTACGGGGGCCCCAAGAGACCCAGTACTTC
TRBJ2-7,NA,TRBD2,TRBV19,CASSPPRGMGSYEQYF,TGTGCCAGTAGTCCCCCGCGGGGGATGGGCTCCTACGAGCAGTACTTC
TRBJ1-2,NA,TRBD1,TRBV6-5,CASSRTGRGGYTF,TGTGCCAGCAGCCGGACAGGGCGGGGAGGCTACACCTTC
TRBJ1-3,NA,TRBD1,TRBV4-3,CASSSLPGQFSGNTIYF,TGCGCCAGCAGCTCTCTCCCGGGACAGTTCTCTGGAAACACCATATATTTT
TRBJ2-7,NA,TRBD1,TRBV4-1,CASSQDGTGPYEQYF,TGCGCCAGCAGCCAAGACGGGACAGGGCCCTACGAGCAGTACTTC
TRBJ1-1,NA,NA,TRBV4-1,CASSQDELITEAFF,TGCGCCAGCAGCCAAGACGAATTGATCACTGAAGCTTTCTTT